This TCR beta chain was identified during a study of blood T cells in healthy people across ages. A second roughly 6 to 11 cycle PCR used barcoded and J-beta primers. TCRdb analysed the 5' RACE reads with MiXCR anew, one entry per CDR3 protein. Of approximately 730,000 distinct CDR3 sequences in the sample, approximately 55% are singletons; the top ten hold about 42%. The CDR3 is made up of 17 amino acids. CDR1 SGHTA and CDR2 FQGNSA come from the germline V gene. The J segment lost 0 bases and the V segment lost 5 bases, leaving 9 bases of the junction unmatched. Extraction yielded at least 5 micrograms of total RNA per sample.

The material sequenced was blood. This receptor was obtained from a man at least 80 years old in good health. V is TRBV7-2 and J is TRBJ2-2, with 7 bases matching TRBD2. CDR3 sequence (DNA): TGTGCCAGCAGCCCGGGCCCTCGGGGGGCGAACACCGGGGAGCTGTTTTTT. This gives the protein CASSPGPRGANTGELFF.